The clone carrying this T cell receptor (beta chain) showed up many times. CDR1 is DFQATT, CDR2 SNEGSKA, per germline (reference sequence). The V segment lost 0 bases and the J segment 0 bases; nucleotides outside the gene matches: 5. This CDR3 is 16 amino acids long. The source of the sample is a study of human T cells and chemical hapten exposure. Time point given: patch test 1, 2 weeks after DPC sensitization. The sample's treatment: therapeutic diphenylcyclopropenone sensitization with weekly scalp DPC. MiXCR, applied by TCRdb to the RACE reads, yields one record per CDR3 protein. The sample records around 120,000 distinct CDR3 sequences, 11% being singletons.

This chain joins TRBV20-1 and TRBJ2-3; 8 bases are a match to TRBD2. Sequencing was performed on whole blood, taken in connection with sensitization to the hapten diphenylcyclopropenone (DPC). The source is a woman aged 40 to 50 with alopecia areata. Some clones in this sample may be carry-over from other donors' samples. CDR3 region: CSARDLLAGSTDTQYF. DNA of the CDR3: TGCAGTGCTAGAGATCTTCTAGCGGGTAGCACAGATACGCAGTATTTT.